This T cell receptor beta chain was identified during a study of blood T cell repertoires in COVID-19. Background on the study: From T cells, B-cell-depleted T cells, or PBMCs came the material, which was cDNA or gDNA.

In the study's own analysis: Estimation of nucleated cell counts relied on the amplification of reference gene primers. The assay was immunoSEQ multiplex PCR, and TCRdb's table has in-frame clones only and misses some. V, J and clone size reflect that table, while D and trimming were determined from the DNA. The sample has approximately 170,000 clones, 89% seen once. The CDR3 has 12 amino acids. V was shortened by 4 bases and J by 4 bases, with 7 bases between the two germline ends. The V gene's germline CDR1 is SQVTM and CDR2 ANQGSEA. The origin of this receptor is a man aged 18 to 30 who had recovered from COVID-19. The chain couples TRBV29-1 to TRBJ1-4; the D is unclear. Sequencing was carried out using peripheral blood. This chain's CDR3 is CSVAWSNEKLFF. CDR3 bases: TGCAGCGTTGCGTGGAGTAATGAAAAACTGTTTTTT.